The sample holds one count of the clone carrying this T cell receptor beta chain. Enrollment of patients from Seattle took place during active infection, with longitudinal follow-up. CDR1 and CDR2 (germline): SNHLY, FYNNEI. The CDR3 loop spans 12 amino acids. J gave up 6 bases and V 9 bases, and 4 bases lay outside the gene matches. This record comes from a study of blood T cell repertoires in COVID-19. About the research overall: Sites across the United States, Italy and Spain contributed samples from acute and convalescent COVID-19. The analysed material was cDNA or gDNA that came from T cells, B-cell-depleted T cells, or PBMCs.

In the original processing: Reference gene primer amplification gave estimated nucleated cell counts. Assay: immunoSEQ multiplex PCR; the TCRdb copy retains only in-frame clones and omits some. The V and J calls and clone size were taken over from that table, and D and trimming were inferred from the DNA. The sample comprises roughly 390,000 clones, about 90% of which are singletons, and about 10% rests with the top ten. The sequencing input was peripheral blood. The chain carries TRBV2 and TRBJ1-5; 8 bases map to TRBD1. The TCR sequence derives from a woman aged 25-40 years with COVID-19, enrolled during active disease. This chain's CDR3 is CASSGGTQPQHF. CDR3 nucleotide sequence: TGTGCCAGTTCAGGGGGCACTCAGCCCCAGCATTTT. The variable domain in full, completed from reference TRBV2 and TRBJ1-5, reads EPEVTQTPSHQVTQMGQEVILRCVPISNHLYFYWYRQILGQKVEFLVSFYNNEISEKSEIFDDQFSVERPDGSNFTLKIRSTKLEDSAMYFCASSGGTQPQHFGDGTRLSIL.